This note documents a single TCR beta chain sequence. Its antigen remains unknown. This record belongs to a study of PD-1 blockade in classical Hodgkin lymphoma. Findings and limits, study-wide: The study found complete responders had baseline diversity similar to newly diagnosed patients.

Only in-frame clones appear in the TCRdb table, and some are missing; sequencing was by immunoSEQ multiplex PCR. This sample has 100,000 or so clones, with about 93% found just once. Trimming removed 3 bases from V and 1 base from J, with 6 bases in between. This CDR3 contains 12 residues. Germline V gene lookup returns CDR1 GTSNPN and CDR2 SVGIG (reference sequence). Time point given: cycle 4 day 1 (C4D1), after more than five weeks of nivolumab. Every single patient, without exception, relapsed after autologous stem cell transplantation, and brentuximab vedotin exposure varied. Sequencing used peripheral blood mononuclear cells (PBMCs), obtained before the fourth cycle of nivolumab. The chain joins TRBV30 to TRBJ2-5, with unresolved D. This sequence was found in a human donor with classical Hodgkin lymphoma. The CDR3 nucleotides are TGTGCCTGGAGGGCCAGCCAAGAGACCCAGTACTTC. It specifies CAWRASQETQYF.